Presented here are 11 T cell receptor beta chains from one specimen sequenced in a study of OX40 agonist ivuxolimab in advanced cancers. Method: immunoSEQ multiplex PCR; TCRdb's copy keeps in-frame clones and lacks some. The table lists around 60,000 clones, roughly 89% of them singletons, with 0.77% in the top ten. The sequences come from CD4+ or CD8+ T cells sorted from blood, collected in a trial of the OX40 agonist ivuxolimab. The source is an adult with an advanced solid tumor such as melanoma, head and neck, liver or kidney cancer.

The rearrangement joins TRBV7-3 to TRBJ2-2; 9 bases are a match to TRBD2. The V gene's germline CDR1 is SGHTA and CDR2 FQGTGA. After removal of 3 bases from V and 9 bases from J, the junction contained 2 bases not matched to a gene. The CDR3 runs to 13 residues. The chain's CDR3 is CASSLTSGWELFF. For the CDR3, the DNA is TGTGCCAGCAGCTTGACTAGCGGATGGGAGCTGTTTTTT.

In its sample, this clone was seen once. The chain is built from TRBV5-4 and TRBJ2-5; possibly TRBD1 for D (6 bases). The CDR3 is 13 residues long. Trimming stripped 4 bases from V and 4 bases from J, with 11 bases between. Germline assignment: CDR1 SGHNT and CDR2 YYREEE (reference sequence). CDR3 bases: TGTGCCAGCAGCCCGGACAGAGGAGAGACCCAGTACTTC. It translates to CASSPDRGETQYF. Full variable domain (outside the CDR3, taken from reference TRBV5-4 and TRBJ2-5): ETGVTQSPTHLIKTRGQQVTLRCSSQSGHNTVSWYQQALGQGPQFIFQYYREEENGRGNFPPRFSGLQFPNYSSELNVNALELDDSALYLCASSPDRGETQYFGPGTRLLVL.

V gene TRBV5-6 combines with J gene TRBJ2-2; 9 nucleotides agree with TRBD1. CDR1 SGHDT and CDR2 YYEEEE come from the germline V gene. The CDR3 is 15 residues long. Trimming removed 2 bases from V and 6 bases from J; junction bases left unmatched: 5. The CDR3 nucleotides are TGTGCCAGCAGCTTTGGGACAGGGAGTCCCGGGGAGCTGTTTTTT. Amino acids: CASSFGTGSPGELFF.

V and J are TRBV7-9 and TRBJ2-5, with D possibly matching TRBD2 (5 bases). V dropped 5 bases and J dropped 3 bases, with 10 bases sitting between them. The CDR3 is 13 amino acids. Germline CDR1 is SEHNR and CDR2 is FQNEAQ (reference sequence). CDR3 sequence: CASSHTREETQYF. In DNA form, the CDR3 reads TGTGCCAGCAGCCATACTAGAGAAGAGACCCAGTACTTC.

This clone was seen a single time. CDR3 sequence (DNA): TGTGCCTGGAGTCCCGGGACTAGCGCCACAGATACGCAGTATTTT. It encodes CAWSPGTSATDTQYF. The J gene is TRBJ2-3, the V gene TRBV30; 10 nucleotides line up with TRBD2. CDR3 length equals 15 residues. V lost 2 bases to trimming and J lost 2 bases; unmatched junction nucleotides: 4. The germline V gene has CDR1 GTSNPN and CDR2 SVGIG (reference sequence).

This chain joins TRBV11-2 and TRBJ1-6; weak D call: TRBD1 (5 bases). CDR3 length: 16 amino acids. Germline V CDR1 and CDR2: SGHAT, FQNNGV. Trimming shortened V by 2 bases and J by 3 bases, and 11 bases separated the two germline ends. The CDR3 nucleotides read TGTGCCAGCAGCTTAAAAAGGGGAGGCTATAATTCACCCCTCCACTTT. This gives the protein CASSLKRGGYNSPLHF.

The V call is TRBV15, the J call TRBJ1-1; D not resolved. V lost 4 bases to trimming and J lost 0 bases, with 9 bases between them. Germline CDR1 reads LNHNV; CDR2 reads YYDKDF (reference sequence). The CDR3 has 14 amino acids. The chain's CDR3 is CATSISAMNTEAFF. The CDR3, as DNA: TGTGCCACCAGCATTTCGGCCATGAACACTGAAGCTTTCTTT.

The rearrangement joins TRBV18 to TRBJ2-1; D is perhaps TRBD1 (6 bases). The germline gives CDR1 KGHSH, CDR2 LQKENI. Trimming cost V 1 base and J 4 bases, with 14 bases left between them. The CDR3 covers 16 residues. The CDR3 DNA follows: TGTGCCAGCTCACCACTTAAACAGGGAAGGTACAATGAGCAGTTCTTC. Its translation is CASSPLKQGRYNEQFF.

CDR3 DNA sequence: TGTGCCAGCAGCTTAGAAAGACGGAACACCATATATTTT. Its protein is CASSLERRNTIYF. The chain joins TRBV7-8 to TRBJ1-3; D is undetermined. CDR1 and CDR2 from the germline V gene are SGHVS and FQNEAQ. Trimming cost V 1 base and J 7 bases, with 8 bases left between them. The CDR3 runs 13 residues.

The chain couples TRBV27 to TRBJ2-3; possibly TRBD2 for D (6 bases). Trimming stripped 5 bases from V and 2 bases from J, with 14 bases between. There are 15 residues in the CDR3. Germline lookup yields CDR1 MNHEY and CDR2 SMNVEV (reference sequence). CDR3 protein: CASSPATGATDTQYF. CDR3 nucleotide sequence: TGTGCCAGCAGTCCTGCCACGGGAGCCACAGATACGCAGTATTTT.

The rearrangement joins TRBV4-3 to TRBJ2-7, with 9 bases that match TRBD1. Germline CDR1 LGHNA, CDR2 YSLEER. The CDR3 is 15 residues long. Trimming at V came to 0 bases and at J to 4 bases, leaving 4 bases not matched to a gene. DNA for the CDR3: TGCGCCAGCAGCCAAGATGGACAGGGGAGATACGAGCAGTACTTC. Translation: CASSQDGQGRYEQYF.